Sequencing of this T cell receptor beta chain was carried out in a study of technical replicates of blood from a few donors. Method: immunoSEQ multiplex PCR; TCRdb's copy keeps in-frame clones and lacks some. The sample includes under 70,000 clones, roughly 92% seen only once; the top ten take 0.35% to 0.45%. Per the germline V gene, CDR1 is SGHTA and CDR2 is FQGNSA. This CDR3 comprises 15 residues. V was pared by 4 bases and J by 8 bases, with 9 bases of the junction left unmatched. This chain joins TRBV7-2 and TRBJ1-4; 8 nucleotides align to TRBD1. Sequenced sample: T cells isolated from PBMCs. This clonotype was obtained from a human donor in good health. The CDR3 bases are TGTGCCAGCAGCTCGCGGACAGGGTTCTACGAAAAACTGTTTTTT. Translation: CASSSRTGFYEKLFF.